Listed here is a single TCR beta chain. This sample was included in a study of shared clonotypes between healthy human individuals. The overall study: Each donor's CD4 naive and CD4 memory cells filled three plates apiece, CD8 naive two, and CD8 memory one.

Sorted-subset replicate PCR reactions contained roughly 200 ng DNA, corresponding to tens of thousands of T cell genomes. The method was immunoSEQ multiplex PCR; TCRdb's version includes in-frame clones alone and lacks a portion of them. The sample holds about 520,000 clones; around 96% are singletons and the top ten take approximately 0.06%. The CDR3 is 16 residues long. Germline loops: CDR1 SGHNT, CDR2 YYREEE (reference sequence). V lost 6 bases to trimming and J lost 0 bases, with 16 bases between them. Sequencing used naive CD4+ T cells sorted from blood. The subset here: CD45RA+ positively selected. The chain has TRBV5-4 and TRBJ2-1; D is uncertain. The clonotype comes from a woman in her twenties or thirties in good health. The CDR3, as DNA: TGTGCCAGCAATCCCCTCGGGCCGAGCTCCTACAATGAGCAGTTCTTC. Amino acid sequence: CASNPLGPSSYNEQFF.